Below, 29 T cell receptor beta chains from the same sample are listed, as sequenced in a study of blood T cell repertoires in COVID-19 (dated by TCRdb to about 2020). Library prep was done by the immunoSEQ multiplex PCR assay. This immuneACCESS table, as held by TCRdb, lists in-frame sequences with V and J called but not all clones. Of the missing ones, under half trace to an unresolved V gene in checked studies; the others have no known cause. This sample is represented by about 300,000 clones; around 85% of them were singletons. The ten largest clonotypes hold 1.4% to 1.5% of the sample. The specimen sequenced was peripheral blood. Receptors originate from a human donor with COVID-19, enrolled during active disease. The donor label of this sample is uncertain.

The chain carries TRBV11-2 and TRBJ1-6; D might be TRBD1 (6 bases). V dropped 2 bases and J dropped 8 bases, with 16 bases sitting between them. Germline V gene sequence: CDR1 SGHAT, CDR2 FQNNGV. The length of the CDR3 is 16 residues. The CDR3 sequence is CASSLRQGNSDSPLHF. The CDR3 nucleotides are TGTGCCAGCAGCTTAAGGCAGGGGAATAGCGATTCACCCCTCCACTTT.

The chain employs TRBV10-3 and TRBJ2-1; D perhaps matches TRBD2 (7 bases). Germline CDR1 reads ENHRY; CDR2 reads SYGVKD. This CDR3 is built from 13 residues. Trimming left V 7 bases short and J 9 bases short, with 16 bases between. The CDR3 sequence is CAINGGRESEQFF. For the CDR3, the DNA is TGTGCCATCAATGGGGGGCGGGAGTCTGAGCAGTTCTTC.

The CDR3 reads CASAGTGGGLRGDTQYF. CDR3 coding DNA: TGTGCTAGCGCCGGGACAGGGGGCGGTTTGCGGGGCGATACGCAGTATTTT. The chain combines TRBV12-5 with TRBJ2-3, with TRBD1 matching over 12 bases. Unmatched junction bases numbered 16, after V lost 9 bases and J lost 6 bases. Germline CDR1 and CDR2: LGHNT and FRNRAP. The CDR3 spans 17 residues.

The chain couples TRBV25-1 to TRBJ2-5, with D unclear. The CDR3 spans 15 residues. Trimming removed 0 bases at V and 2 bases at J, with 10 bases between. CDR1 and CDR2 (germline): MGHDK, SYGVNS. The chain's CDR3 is CASSEYGNSQETQYF. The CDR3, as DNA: TGTGCCAGCAGTGAATACGGAAACAGTCAAGAGACCCAGTACTTC.

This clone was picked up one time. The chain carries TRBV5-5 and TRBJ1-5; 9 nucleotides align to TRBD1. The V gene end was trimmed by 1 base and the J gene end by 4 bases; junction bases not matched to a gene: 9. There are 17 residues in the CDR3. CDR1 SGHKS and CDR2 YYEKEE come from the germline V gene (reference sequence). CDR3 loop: CASSLSPQGAGNQPQHF. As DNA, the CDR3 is TGTGCCAGCAGCTTGTCGCCACAGGGGGCAGGAAATCAGCCCCAGCATTTT.

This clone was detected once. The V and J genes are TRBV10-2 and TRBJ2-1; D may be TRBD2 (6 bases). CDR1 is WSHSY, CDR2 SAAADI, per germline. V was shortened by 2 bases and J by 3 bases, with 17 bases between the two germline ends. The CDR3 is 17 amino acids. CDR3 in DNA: TGCGCCAGCAGTGAGCCGGTGGGTCTAGCGTTCTACAATGAGCAGTTCTTC. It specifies CASSEPVGLAFYNEQFF.

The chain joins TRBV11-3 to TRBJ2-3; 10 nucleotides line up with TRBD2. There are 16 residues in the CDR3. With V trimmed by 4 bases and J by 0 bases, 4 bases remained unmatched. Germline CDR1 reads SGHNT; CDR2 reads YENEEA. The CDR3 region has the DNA TGTGCCAGCAGCTCGGGACTAGCGCGGAGCACAGATACGCAGTATTTT. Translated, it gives CASSSGLARSTDTQYF.

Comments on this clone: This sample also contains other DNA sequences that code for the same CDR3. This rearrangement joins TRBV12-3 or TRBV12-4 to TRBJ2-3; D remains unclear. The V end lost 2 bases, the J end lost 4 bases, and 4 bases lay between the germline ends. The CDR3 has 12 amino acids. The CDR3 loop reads CASSLFADTQYF. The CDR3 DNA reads TGTGCCAGCAGTTTATTCGCAGATACGCAGTATTTT.

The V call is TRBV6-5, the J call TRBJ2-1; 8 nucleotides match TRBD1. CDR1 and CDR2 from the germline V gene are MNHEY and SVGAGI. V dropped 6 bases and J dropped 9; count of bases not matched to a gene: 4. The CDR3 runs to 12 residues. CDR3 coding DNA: TGTGCCAGCAGCCAGGGGGCCGCTGAGCAGTTCTTC. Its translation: CASSQGAAEQFF.

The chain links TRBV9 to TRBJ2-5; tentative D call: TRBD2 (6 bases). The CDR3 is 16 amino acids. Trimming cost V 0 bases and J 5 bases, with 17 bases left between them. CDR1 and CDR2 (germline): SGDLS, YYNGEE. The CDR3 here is CASSVGLGSGRETQYF. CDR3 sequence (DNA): TGTGCCAGCAGCGTAGGGTTGGGGAGCGGGCGGGAGACCCAGTACTTC.

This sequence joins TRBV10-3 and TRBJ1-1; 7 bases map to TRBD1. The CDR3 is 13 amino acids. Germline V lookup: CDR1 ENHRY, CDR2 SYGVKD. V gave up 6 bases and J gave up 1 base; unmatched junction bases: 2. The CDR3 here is CAISRTGNTEAFF. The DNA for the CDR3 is TGTGCCATCAGCCGGACAGGGAACACTGAAGCTTTCTTT.

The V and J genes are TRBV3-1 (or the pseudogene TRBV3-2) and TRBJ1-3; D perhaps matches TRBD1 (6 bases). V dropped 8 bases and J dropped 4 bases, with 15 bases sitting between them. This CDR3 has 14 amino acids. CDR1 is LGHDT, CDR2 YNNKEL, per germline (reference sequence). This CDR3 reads CASRAGARGNTIYF. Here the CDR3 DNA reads TGTGCCAGCCGCGCGGGGGCGAGAGGAAACACCATATATTTT.

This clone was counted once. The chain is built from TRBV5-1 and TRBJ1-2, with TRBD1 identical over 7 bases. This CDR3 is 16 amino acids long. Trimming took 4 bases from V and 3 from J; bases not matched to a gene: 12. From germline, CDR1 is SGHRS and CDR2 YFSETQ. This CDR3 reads CASSLTGAGGDYGYTF. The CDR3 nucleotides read TGCGCCAGCAGCCTAACAGGGGCGGGAGGCGACTATGGCTACACCTTC.

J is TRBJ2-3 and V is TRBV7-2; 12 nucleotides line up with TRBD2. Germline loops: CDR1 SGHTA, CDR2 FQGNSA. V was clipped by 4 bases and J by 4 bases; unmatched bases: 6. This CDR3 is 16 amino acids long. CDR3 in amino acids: CASSSTSGRTPDTQYF. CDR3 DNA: TGTGCCAGCAGCTCCACTAGCGGGAGGACCCCAGATACGCAGTATTTT.

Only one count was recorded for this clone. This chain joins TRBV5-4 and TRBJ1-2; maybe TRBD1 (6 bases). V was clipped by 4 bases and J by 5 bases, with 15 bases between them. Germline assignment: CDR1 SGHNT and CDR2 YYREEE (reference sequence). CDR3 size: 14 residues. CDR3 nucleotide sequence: TGTGCCAGCAGCCCGGGACACGGAATTTATGGCTACACCTTC. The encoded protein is CASSPGHGIYGYTF. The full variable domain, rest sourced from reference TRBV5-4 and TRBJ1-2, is ETGVTQSPTHLIKTRGQQVTLRCSSQSGHNTVSWYQQALGQGPQFIFQYYREEENGRGNFPPRFSGLQFPNYSSELNVNALELDDSALYLCASSPGHGIYGYTFGSGTRLTVV.

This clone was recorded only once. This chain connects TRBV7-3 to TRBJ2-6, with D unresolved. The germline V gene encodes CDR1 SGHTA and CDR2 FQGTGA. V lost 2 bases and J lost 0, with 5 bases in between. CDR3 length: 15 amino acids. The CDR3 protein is CASSLQNSGANVLTF. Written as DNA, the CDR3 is TGTGCCAGCAGCTTACAGAACTCTGGGGCCAACGTCCTGACTTTC.

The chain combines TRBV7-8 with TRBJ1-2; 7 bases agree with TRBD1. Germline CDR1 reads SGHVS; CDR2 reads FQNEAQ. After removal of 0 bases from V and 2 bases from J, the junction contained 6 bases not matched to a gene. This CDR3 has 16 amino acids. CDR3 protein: CASSLAGGQVNYGYTF. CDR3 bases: TGTGCCAGCAGCTTAGCGGGAGGACAGGTCAACTATGGCTACACCTTC.

The CDR3 nucleotides are TGTGCCAGCAGCGGGGAGACCACAGGGGGCGCAGGGACAGATACGCAGTATTTT. It encodes CASSGETTGGAGTDTQYF. The chain couples TRBV9 to TRBJ2-3, with 9 bases matching TRBD1. The CDR3 contains 18 residues. CDR1 is SGDLS, CDR2 YYNGEE, per germline. J was trimmed by 3 bases and V by 3 bases; bases with no gene match: 14. The complete variable domain, with remaining parts taken from reference TRBV9 and TRBJ2-3, reads DSGVTQTPKHLITATGQRVTLRCSPRSGDLSVYWYQQSLDQGLQFLIQYYNGEERAKGNILERFSAQQFPDLHSELNLSSLELGDSALYFCASSGETTGGAGTDTQYFGPGTRLTVL.

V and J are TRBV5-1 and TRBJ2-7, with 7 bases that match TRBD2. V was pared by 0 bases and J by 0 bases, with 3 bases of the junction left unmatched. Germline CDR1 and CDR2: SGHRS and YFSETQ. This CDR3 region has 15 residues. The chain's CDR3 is CASSLVGGRSYEQYF. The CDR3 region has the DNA TGCGCCAGCAGCTTGGTGGGAGGGCGCTCCTACGAGCAGTACTTC.

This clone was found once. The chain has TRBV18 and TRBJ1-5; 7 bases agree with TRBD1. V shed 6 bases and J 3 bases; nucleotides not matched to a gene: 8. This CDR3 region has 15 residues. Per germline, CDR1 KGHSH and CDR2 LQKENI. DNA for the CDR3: TGTGCCAGCTCGGAAGACAGGGTGATCAATCAGCCCCAGCATTTT. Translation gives CASSEDRVINQPQHF.

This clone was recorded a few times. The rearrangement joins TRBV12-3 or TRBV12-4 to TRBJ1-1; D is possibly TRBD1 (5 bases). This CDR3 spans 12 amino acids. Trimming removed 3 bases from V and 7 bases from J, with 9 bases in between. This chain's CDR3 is CASSLGQGEAFF. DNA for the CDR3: TGTGCCAGCAGTTTGGGGCAGGGTGAAGCTTTCTTT.

The CDR3 DNA sequence: TGTGCCAGTAGTATTACAGCCCGCACAGATACGCAGTATTTT. Translating it yields CASSITARTDTQYF. V and J are TRBV19 and TRBJ2-3; D is unresolved. The CDR3 covers 14 residues. From germline, CDR1 is LNHDA and CDR2 SQIVND (reference sequence). V was cut by 3 bases and J by 1 base, with 8 bases left in between.

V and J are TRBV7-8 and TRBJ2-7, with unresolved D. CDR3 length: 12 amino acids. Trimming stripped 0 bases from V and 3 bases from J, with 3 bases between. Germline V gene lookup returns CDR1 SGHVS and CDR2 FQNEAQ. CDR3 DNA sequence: TGTGCCAGCAGCTTAGCTAACTACGAGCAGTACTTC. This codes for CASSLANYEQYF.

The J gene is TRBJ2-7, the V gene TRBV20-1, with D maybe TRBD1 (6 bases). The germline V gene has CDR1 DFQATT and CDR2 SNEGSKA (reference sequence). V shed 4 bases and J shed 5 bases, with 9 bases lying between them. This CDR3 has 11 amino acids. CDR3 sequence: CSANRDHEQYF. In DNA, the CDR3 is TGCAGTGCTAACAGGGACCACGAGCAGTACTTC.

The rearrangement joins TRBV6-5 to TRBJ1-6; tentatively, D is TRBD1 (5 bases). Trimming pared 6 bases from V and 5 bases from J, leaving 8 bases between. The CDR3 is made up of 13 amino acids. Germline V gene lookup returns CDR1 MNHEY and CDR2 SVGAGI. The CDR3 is CASRDTNNSPLHF. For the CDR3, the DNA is TGTGCCAGCAGGGACACTAATAATTCACCCCTCCACTTT.

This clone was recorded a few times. CDR3 in amino acids: CASSLEGAGYGYTF. The CDR3 region has the DNA TGTGCCAGCAGCTTAGAAGGGGCCGGATATGGCTACACCTTC. V is TRBV11-2 and J is TRBJ1-2, with D possibly matching TRBD1 (5 bases). Germline V gene sequence: CDR1 SGHAT, CDR2 FQNNGV. The CDR3 is made up of 14 amino acids. Trimming shortened V by 0 bases and J by 5 bases, and 10 bases separated the two germline ends.

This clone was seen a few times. The CDR3 sequence: CASSVGSGENEKLFF. CDR3 sequence (DNA): TGTGCCAGCAGCGTAGGTTCAGGGGAAAATGAAAAACTGTTTTTT. The rearrangement joins TRBV9 to TRBJ1-4, with a weak D call TRBD1 (6 bases). Germline loops: CDR1 SGDLS, CDR2 YYNGEE. V dropped 0 bases and J dropped 5 bases, with 11 bases sitting between them. This CDR3 is 15 amino acids long.

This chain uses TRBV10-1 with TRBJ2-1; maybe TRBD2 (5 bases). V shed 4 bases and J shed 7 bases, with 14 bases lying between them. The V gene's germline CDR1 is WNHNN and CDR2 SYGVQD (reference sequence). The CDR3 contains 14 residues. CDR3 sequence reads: CASSAGIAGNEQFF. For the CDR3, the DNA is TGCGCCAGCAGTGCGGGAATCGCTGGGAATGAGCAGTTCTTC.

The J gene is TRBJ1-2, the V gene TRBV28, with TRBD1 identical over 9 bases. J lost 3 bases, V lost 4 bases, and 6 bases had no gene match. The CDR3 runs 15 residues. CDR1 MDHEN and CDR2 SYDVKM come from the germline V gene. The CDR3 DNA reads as TGTGCCAGCAGTTCCGTGACAGGGGGGCACTATGGCTACACCTTC. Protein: CASSSVTGGHYGYTF.